The following is a T cell receptor beta chain sequence with its context. These data come from a study of blood T cell repertoires in COVID-19. Looking at the study overall: The cDNA or gDNA used as material had been derived from T cells, B-cell-depleted T cells, or PBMCs.

Original handling: The authors estimated nucleated cell counts from reference gene primer amplification. Clones were sequenced by immunoSEQ multiplex PCR, and TCRdb holds only the in-frame ones, with some missing. The DNA was the basis for D and trimming; V, J and clone size are from that table. Here the sample spans approximately 150,000 clones, around 85% being singletons. V gave up 5 bases and J gave up 5 bases; unmatched junction bases: 7. Germline CDR1 reads SGHTA; CDR2 reads FQGTGA. The CDR3 length is 14 residues. The source is a woman of 80 years or more with COVID-19, enrolled during active disease. The specimen sequenced was peripheral blood. The rearrangement links TRBV7-3 to TRBJ2-7; TRBD1 matches 9 bases. The CDR3 protein is CASSPGQGSHEQYF. In nucleotides, the CDR3 is TGTGCCAGCAGCCCAGGACAGGGGTCCCACGAGCAGTACTTC.